What follows are 28 T cell receptor beta chains derived from one specimen sequenced in a study of shared clonotypes between healthy human individuals. This table comes from immunoSEQ multiplex PCR, and its TCRdb copy is limited to in-frame clones, with some not included. The repertoire consists of approximately 2,300,000 clones, with just under 95% occurring once and the leading ten covering 0.37%. The material sequenced was naive CD4+ T cells from PBMCs. Subset noted: CD45RA+ positively selected. These receptors all come from a man between 18 and 29 years old in good health. Some clones in this sample may be carry-over from other donors' samples.

The chain links TRBV28 to TRBJ2-7; 8 bases are a match to TRBD1. The ends lost 8 bases at V and 1 base at J; junction bases unmatched: 25. This CDR3 has 20 residues. Germline values: CDR1 MDHEN, CDR2 SYDVKM. CDR3 sequence (DNA): TGTGCCAGCTCTTCGGGAGCAGGGGGCAGATACGGCGGCCCATCCTACGAGCAGTACTTC. It encodes CASSSGAGGRYGGPSYEQYF.

V usage is TRBV5-4 and J usage is TRBJ2-2; 8 nucleotides align to TRBD2. The length of the CDR3 is 16 residues. The V and J ends lost 4 bases and 6 bases, in that order; junction bases with no gene match: 11. Germline V gives CDR1 SGHNT, CDR2 YYREEE (reference sequence). The CDR3 loop is CASSPPSGSVPGELFF. The CDR3 DNA follows: TGTGCCAGCAGCCCCCCCAGCGGGAGCGTCCCCGGGGAGCTGTTTTTT.

A note on this clone: The same CDR3 also results from other DNA sequences found in this sample. The chain is built from TRBV7-3 and TRBJ2-2, with a weak D call TRBD1 (5 bases). The CDR3 contains 14 residues. V was cut by 1 base and J by 7 bases, with 10 bases left in between. Per the germline V gene, CDR1 is SGHTA and CDR2 is FQGTGA. The CDR3 loop is CASSLRQGDGELFF. CDR3 coding DNA: TGTGCCAGCAGCTTAAGACAAGGGGACGGGGAGCTGTTTTTT.

The chain is built from TRBV15 and TRBJ1-5; a possible D gene is TRBD1 (6 bases). Trimming removed 0 bases at V and 0 bases at J, with 12 bases between. Germline V gene data show CDR1 as LNHNV and CDR2 as YYDKDF (reference sequence). The CDR3 runs 17 residues. The CDR3 nucleotides read TGTGCCACCAGCAGAGATCCCAGGGGAAATAGCAATCAGCCCCAGCATTTT. Translating it yields CATSRDPRGNSNQPQHF. The variable domain in full, completed from reference TRBV15 and TRBJ1-5, reads DAMVIQNPRYQVTQFGKPVTLSCSQTLNHNVMYWYQQKSSQAPKLLFHYYDKDFNNEADTPDNFQSRRPNTSFCFLDIRSPGLGDTAMYLCATSRDPRGNSNQPQHFGDGTRLSIL.

The rearrangement uses TRBV5-1 and TRBJ2-1; TRBD1 agrees at 7 bases. This CDR3 spans 13 amino acids. With 4 bases clipped from V and 9 bases from J, the junction kept 7 bases outside the gene matches. Germline V gene sequence: CDR1 SGHRS, CDR2 YFSETQ. The CDR3 sequence is CASSHDRAVEQFF. CDR3 coding DNA: TGCGCCAGCAGCCACGACAGGGCTGTTGAGCAGTTCTTC.

The rearrangement links TRBV11-2 to TRBJ2-4, with a weak D call TRBD1 (5 bases). Germline assignment: CDR1 SGHAT and CDR2 FQNNGV. This CDR3 spans 15 amino acids. The V end lost 5 bases, the J end lost 8 bases, and 19 bases lay between the germline ends. The CDR3 is CASSLNRPSRDIQYF. The CDR3 coding sequence is TGTGCCAGCAGCCTTAACAGGCCAAGTAGGGACATTCAGTACTTC.

This clone showed up just once. Here the CDR3 DNA reads TGCAGCGTTGAGGGCGGGTCTAATGAAAAACTGTTTTTT. This translates into CSVEGGSNEKLFF. V gene TRBV29-1 combines with J gene TRBJ1-4; D remains unclear. Trimming shortened V by 3 bases and J by 3 bases, and 8 bases separated the two germline ends. The V gene's germline CDR1 is SQVTM and CDR2 ANQGSEA. The CDR3 extends over 13 amino acids. Using reference TRBV29-1 and TRBJ1-4 for the parts outside the CDR3, the full variable domain is SAVISQKPSRDICQRGTSLTIQCQVDSQVTMMFWYRQQPGQSLTLIATANQGSEATYESGFVIDKFPISRPNLTFSTLTVSNMSPEDSSIYLCSVEGGSNEKLFFGSGTQLSVL.

The CDR3 region has the DNA TGTGCCAGCAGCTTGGGCGCCAGAATGTTGTCCACTGAAGCTTTCTTT. This codes for CASSLGARMLSTEAFF. V and J are TRBV5-5 and TRBJ1-1, with D hard to call. Germline V CDR1 and CDR2: SGHKS, YYEKEE (reference sequence). This CDR3 comprises 16 residues. Trimming shortened V by 0 bases and J by 4 bases, and 16 bases separated the two germline ends. Filled out from reference TRBV5-5 and TRBJ1-1, the complete variable domain reads DAGVTQSPTHLIKTRGQQVTLRCSPISGHKSVSWYQQVLGQGPQFIFQYYEKEERGRGNFPDRFSARQFPNYSSELNVNALLLGDSALYLCASSLGARMLSTEAFFGQGTRLTVV.

This chain connects TRBV5-1 to TRBJ1-1; D gene unclear. This CDR3 region has 12 residues. Trimming left V 5 bases short and J 1 base short, with 6 bases between. Germline-derived CDR1 and CDR2 are SGHRS and YFSETQ. CDR3 DNA: TGCGCCAGCAGAAGGTGGAACACTGAAGCTTTCTTT. Amino acids: CASRRWNTEAFF. The full variable domain, in which reference TRBV5-1 and TRBJ1-1 provide the parts outside the CDR3, is KAGVTQTPRYLIKTRGQQVTLSCSPISGHRSVSWYQQTPGQGLQFLFEYFSETQRNKGNFPGRFSGRQFSNSRSEMNVSTLELGDSALYLCASRRWNTEAFFGQGTRLTVV.

The CDR3 is CASSRTTSSYFNEQFF. CDR3 DNA: TGCGCCAGCAGCCGAACGACTAGCAGCTATTTCAATGAGCAGTTCTTC. This rearrangement joins TRBV5-1 to TRBJ2-1; 7 bases line up with TRBD2. The CDR3 contains 16 residues. V lost 4 bases to trimming and J lost 6 bases; unmatched junction nucleotides: 13. The V gene's germline CDR1 is SGHRS and CDR2 YFSETQ. Complete variable domain (other parts from reference TRBV5-1 and TRBJ2-1): KAGVTQTPRYLIKTRGQQVTLSCSPISGHRSVSWYQQTPGQGLQFLFEYFSETQRNKGNFPGRFSGRQFSNSRSEMNVSTLELGDSALYLCASSRTTSSYFNEQFFGPGTRLTVL.

The J gene is TRBJ1-6, the V gene TRBV4-1; 8 bases fit TRBD1. Germline V CDR1 and CDR2: MGHRA, YSYEKL. J was trimmed by 7 bases and V by 3 bases; bases with no gene match: 5. This CDR3 spans 15 amino acids. The CDR3 nucleotides are TGCGCCAGCAGCCAGAAGGACAGGGACAATTCACCCCTCCACTTT. Translation: CASSQKDRDNSPLHF.

The CDR3 bases are TGTGCCAGCTCCTCCTTGGTCAGGCCTACCGGGGAGCTGTTTTTT. This sequence encodes CASSSLVRPTGELFF. The chain links TRBV18 to TRBJ2-2; D is undetermined. Looked up from germline, CDR1 is KGHSH and CDR2 is LQKENI. The CDR3 contains 15 residues. The V gene lost 6 bases and the J gene lost 5 bases, with 16 bases spanning the gap.

CDR3 sequence: CASSLVSGVYGYTF. CDR3 DNA sequence: TGCGCCAGCAGCTTGGTGTCAGGGGTCTATGGCTACACCTTC. The chain combines TRBV5-1 with TRBJ1-2; maybe TRBD1 (6 bases). Germline V gene data show CDR1 as SGHRS and CDR2 as YFSETQ. V was cut by 0 bases and J by 4 bases, with 10 bases left in between. The CDR3 length is 14 residues.

In this sample, this clone turned up once. This chain connects TRBV5-1 to TRBJ1-1; 10 bases are shared with TRBD1. Germline V lookup: CDR1 SGHRS, CDR2 YFSETQ. After removal of 4 bases from V and 3 bases from J, the junction contained 6 bases not matched to a gene. The CDR3 extends over 15 amino acids. The CDR3 sequence: CASSLWTGGDTEAFF. In DNA form, the CDR3 reads TGCGCCAGCAGCCTTTGGACAGGGGGGGACACTGAAGCTTTCTTT.

The genes are TRBV19 and TRBJ2-1, with 7 bases lining up with TRBD2. This CDR3 is built from 17 residues. CDR1 and CDR2 from the germline V gene are LNHDA and SQIVND (reference sequence). V shed 3 bases, J shed 0 bases, and the junction held 8 bases outside the gene matches. CDR3 protein: CASSMGLIAGSYNEQFF. CDR3 nucleotides: TGTGCCAGTAGTATGGGACTTATAGCGGGCTCCTACAATGAGCAGTTCTTC. The entire variable domain, with the rest obtained from reference TRBV19 and TRBJ2-1, is as follows: DGGITQSPKYLFRKEGQNVTLSCEQNLNHDAMYWYRQDPGQGLRLIYYSQIVNDFQKGDIAEGYSVSREKKESFPLTVTSAQKNPTAFYLCASSMGLIAGSYNEQFFGPGTRLTVL.

The V call is TRBV25-1, the J call TRBJ1-2; D is uncertain. Trimming pared 6 bases from V and 1 base from J, leaving 9 bases between. The length of the CDR3 is 13 residues. In germline, CDR1 is MGHDK, CDR2 SYGVNS. The CDR3 reads CASRQSSNYGYTF. The CDR3 coding sequence is TGTGCCAGCAGGCAGAGTAGTAACTATGGCTACACCTTC.

V is TRBV6-1 and J is TRBJ2-7; D may be TRBD1 or TRBD2 (5 bases each). Trimming took 11 bases from V and 4 from J, leaving 15 bases between them. The CDR3 spans 12 residues. Germline V gene lookup returns CDR1 MNHNS and CDR2 SASEGT. CDR3 DNA sequence: TGTGCCGGCACCGGGGCTACGTACGAGCAGTACTTC. Translating gives CAGTGATYEQYF.

The V call is TRBV5-1, the J call TRBJ1-5; no firm D call. CDR3 length: 13 residues. The V end lost 4 bases, the J end lost 5 bases, and 10 bases lay between the germline ends. In germline, CDR1 is SGHRS, CDR2 YFSETQ. CDR3 in amino acids: CASSPAGDQPQHF. As DNA, the CDR3 is TGCGCCAGCAGCCCCGCCGGAGATCAGCCCCAGCATTTT.

The CDR3 region has the DNA TGTGCCAGCAGTTTATGGGACAGGGACAATCAGCCCCAGCATTTT. Translated, it gives CASSLWDRDNQPQHF. This chain connects TRBV28 to TRBJ1-5, with 8 positions matching TRBD1. Germline V gene data show CDR1 as MDHEN and CDR2 as SYDVKM. The CDR3 extends over 15 amino acids. Trimming cost V 0 bases and J 3 bases; bases outside gene matches: 1.

The chain couples TRBV2 to TRBJ2-4, with D possibly matching TRBD1 (5 bases). V lost 3 bases and J 9 bases, leaving 18 bases between the germline ends. Germline-derived CDR1 and CDR2 are SNHLY and FYNNEI. This CDR3 region has 15 residues. CDR3: CASSDNRAPQGIQYF. CDR3 coding DNA: TGTGCCAGCAGTGATAACCGAGCCCCCCAGGGCATTCAGTACTTC.

Only one count was recorded for this clone. CDR3 amino acids: CAWRSVRERAYEQYF. In DNA form, the CDR3 reads TGTGCCTGGAGGTCCGTACGGGAGCGGGCTTACGAGCAGTACTTC. The chain uses TRBV30 and TRBJ2-7; D might be TRBD2 (6 bases). V lost 3 bases and J 4 bases, leaving 19 bases between the germline ends. The CDR3 extends over 15 amino acids. The germline V gene has CDR1 GTSNPN and CDR2 SVGIG (reference sequence). The full variable domain, completed using reference TRBV30 and TRBJ2-7, is SQTIHQWPATLVQPVGSPLSLECTVEGTSNPNLYWYRQAAGRGLQLLFYSVGIGQISSEVPQNLSASRPQDRQFILSSKKLLLSDSGFYLCAWRSVRERAYEQYFGPGTRLTVT.

This chain uses TRBV28 with TRBJ2-5; the match to TRBD2 covers 7 bases. Trimming took 5 bases from V and 2 from J; bases not matched to a gene: 8. CDR3 length: 15 residues. Germline V gene lookup returns CDR1 MDHEN and CDR2 SYDVKM. The DNA for the CDR3 is TGTGCCAGCAGTCTTGGGGGGGGTAGTCAAGAGACCCAGTACTTC. It codes for CASSLGGGSQETQYF.

The chain joins TRBV7-8 to TRBJ2-7; the D gene is possibly TRBD2 (5 bases). CDR1 and CDR2 (germline): SGHVS, FQNEAQ. The CDR3 extends over 13 amino acids. With 3 bases removed from V and 5 bases from J, the gap between germline ends came to 11 bases. The CDR3 protein is CASSFEGLDEQYF. CDR3 coding DNA: TGTGCCAGCAGCTTCGAGGGATTAGACGAGCAGTACTTC.

The DNA for the CDR3 is TGTGCCAGCAGGTCTAGCGGGGGGGTGGAGACCCAGTACTTC. Its protein is CASRSSGGVETQYF. This chain connects TRBV6-6 to TRBJ2-5, with 12 bases matching TRBD2. The CDR3 extends over 14 amino acids. V lost 6 bases and J lost 5; bases outside the gene matches: 4. In germline, CDR1 is MNHNY, CDR2 SVGAGI (reference sequence).

This chain connects TRBV30 to TRBJ2-2; D is unresolved. Germline loops: CDR1 GTSNPN, CDR2 SVGIG (reference sequence). The CDR3 runs to 15 residues. Trimming removed 1 base from V and 1 base from J, with 10 bases in between. The CDR3, as DNA: TGTGCCTGGAGTGGGTTAGCTCGGAACACCGGGGAGCTGTTTTTT. It codes for CAWSGLARNTGELFF.

For this clone: Other DNA sequences in the sample encode the same CDR3. V and J are TRBV18 and TRBJ2-2; D might be TRBD2 (5 bases). Germline V CDR1 and CDR2: KGHSH, LQKENI. V was clipped by 3 bases and J by 4 bases, with 9 bases between them. This CDR3 has 14 amino acids. CDR3 protein: CASSPREGTGELFF. The DNA for the CDR3 is TGTGCCAGCTCACCCCGCGAGGGCACCGGGGAGCTGTTTTTT.

This chain joins TRBV6-5 and TRBJ2-7, with no clear D. V shed 4 bases and J shed 5 bases, with 15 bases lying between them. The CDR3 has 14 amino acids. Germline-derived CDR1 and CDR2 are MNHEY and SVGAGI. CDR3 sequence reads: CASSSPPGGHEQYF. CDR3 nucleotides: TGTGCCAGCAGTTCCCCCCCGGGCGGCCACGAGCAGTACTTC.

The J gene is TRBJ1-5, the V gene TRBV7-9; TRBD1 aligns across 7 bases. V shed 9 bases and J 5 bases; nucleotides not matched to a gene: 10. The CDR3 sequence is 14 residues long. Germline CDR1 and CDR2: SEHNR and FQNEAQ (reference sequence). As DNA, the CDR3 is TGTGCCAGTGGGGGACAGAGTATCGATCAGCCCCAGCATTTT. It yields the protein CASGGQSIDQPQHF. Full variable domain (remainder filled in from reference TRBV7-9 and TRBJ1-5): DTGVSQNPRHKITKRGQNVTFRCDPISEHNRLYWYRQTLGQGPEFLTYFQNEAQLEKSRLLSDRFSAERPKGSFSTLEIQRTEQGDSAMYLCASGGQSIDQPQHFGDGTRLSIL.